A selection of T cell receptor beta chains follows, all from one sample in a study of T-cell memory formation after mild COVID-19. MiXCR, applied by TCRdb to the 5' RACE reads, yields one record per CDR3 protein. This sample has hundreds of thousands of distinct CDR3 sequences, with 16% found just once. The sequenced sample was PBMCs or a T cell subset sorted from them (not recorded which). The receptors shown here come from a man between 18 and 35 years old who had mild COVID-19 (a few samples of this study predate the infection). Cell type and time point are not known. Each CDR3 is given with its conserved first and last residue. Each record gives: V gene, D gene, J gene, CDR3 length, clone size, CDR3 DNA, CDR3 protein. D genes are given only for firm matches. Size is stated for part of the rows, as once, few or many counts, or as a class when the clone is expanded.

>TRBV10-1|NA|TRBJ2-3|13|NA
TGCGCCAGCAGTGAGCACGGGACAGATACGCAGTATTTT
CASSEHGTDTQYF
>TRBV6-2/TRBV6-3|NA|TRBJ2-3|15|NA
TGTGCCAGCAGCTTACACAGGGATAGCACAGATACGCAGTATTTT
CASSLHRDSTDTQYF
>TRBV5-1|TRBD2|TRBJ2-3|16|few
TGCGCCAGCAGCTTGGATCCGGGACTAGCAACAGATACGCAGTATTTT
CASSLDPGLATDTQYF
>TRBV29-1|NA|TRBJ1-3|12|NA
TGCAGCGCTGACGTGCTTGGAAACACCATATATTTT
CSADVLGNTIYF
>TRBV11-2|TRBD1|TRBJ2-3|14|many
TGTGCCAGCAGCCAAGTAGGGGGCCCAGATACGCAGTATTTT
CASSQVGGPDTQYF
>TRBV20-1|TRBD2|TRBJ2-5|13|few
TGCAGTGCTCCCCGGGGGGATCCAGAGACCCAGTACTTC
CSAPRGDPETQYF
>TRBV7-3|NA|TRBJ2-3|14|NA
TGTGCCAGCAGCTCTTACCATGGGGCGAATACGCAGTATTTT
CASSSYHGANTQYF
>TRBV12-3/TRBV12-4|NA|TRBJ2-4|15|few
TGTGCCAGCAGTCCCAGGGGGGGAAGCAAAAACATTCAGTACTTC
CASSPRGGSKNIQYF
>TRBV4-1|NA|TRBJ2-2|17|few
TGCGCCAGCAGGGGGAAAGCTCCGGGTTGGGTGCCCGGGGAGCTGTTTTTT
CASRGKAPGWVPGELFF
>TRBV6-6|NA|TRBJ2-7|12|NA
TGTGCCAGCAGTAAGGGCCCCCACGAGCAGTACTTC
CASSKGPHEQYF
>TRBV28|NA|TRBJ2-3|15|NA
TGTGCCAGCAACATAGGGACTTCCCTCACAGATACGCAGTATTTT
CASNIGTSLTDTQYF
>TRBV6-5|NA|TRBJ1-6|14|NA
TGTGCCAGGAAAGAATCCCCAGGGAGGCGGTCCCTCCACTTT
CARKESPGRRSLHF
>TRBV3-1|NA|TRBJ2-1|14|once
TGTGCCAGCAGCCGAGAAAGTCGCAGGGTGGAGCAGTTCTTC
CASSRESRRVEQFF
>TRBV29-1|NA|TRBJ1-4|16|NA
TGCAGCGTTGGCCTACTTACGACCCCTCACAGCGGAAAACTGTTTTTT
CSVGLLTTPHSGKLFF
>TRBV30|NA|TRBJ2-2|12|NA
TGTGCCTGGCGACGTGATGTCGGGGAGCTGTTTTTT
CAWRRDVGELFF
>TRBV7-9|NA|TRBJ1-1|15|NA
TGTGCCAGCCGCCCCGAGGCAGCCCCTCTCGGGCGAGCTTTCTTT
CASRPEAAPLGRAFF
>TRBV20-1|NA|TRBJ1-5|17|few
TGCAGTGCTAGTAGCCCTATGCGCCCCCTTAGCAATCAGCCCCAGCATTTT
CSASSPMRPLSNQPQHF
>TRBV7-9|NA|TRBJ2-3|13|many
TGTGCCAGCAGCTCATGGACAGAGGATACGCAGTATTTT
CASSSWTEDTQYF
>TRBV4-1|NA|TRBJ1-5|16|NA
TGCGCCAGCAGCCAAGAAGGGCTGGGGGGGTTTCGGCCCCAGCATTTT
CASSQEGLGGFRPQHF
>TRBV2|NA|TRBJ2-3|11|many
TGTGCCAGCAGTGAACCAGATACGCAGTATTTT
CASSEPDTQYF
>TRBV20-1|NA|TRBJ2-7|13|NA
TGCAGTGCTAGGGTCCTTGGACTGGAGGAGCAGTACTTC
CSARVLGLEEQYF
>TRBV29-1|TRBD1|TRBJ2-3|13|NA
TGCAGCGTCCTGGACAGGGGGCTGAATACGCAGTATTTT
CSVLDRGLNTQYF
>TRBV10-1|NA|TRBJ2-7|13|few
TGCGCCAGCAGTCCAGGGTTCTCCTACGAGCAGTACTTC
CASSPGFSYEQYF
>TRBV7-6|TRBD1|TRBJ1-1|15|few
TGTGCCAGCAGCATCACCGGGACAGGGTATACTGAAGCTTTCTTT
CASSITGTGYTEAFF
>TRBV4-1|NA|TRBJ1-2|15|few
TGCGCCAGCAGCCAAGTGCCCGAAGCCTCCTATGGCTACACCTTC
CASSQVPEASYGYTF
>TRBV20-1|TRBD2|TRBJ2-5|16|many
TGCAGTGCTAGAGATCGACCGGGGGGGCCTAGTGAGACCCAGTACTTC
CSARDRPGGPSETQYF
>TRBV7-2|TRBD1|TRBJ2-2|14|few
TGTGCCAGCAGCGCGGGACAGGGGTACGGGGAGCTGTTTTTT
CASSAGQGYGELFF
>TRBV5-1|NA|TRBJ2-3|13|few
TGCGCCAGCAGAGGTAGGGTTGCAGATACGCAGTATTTT
CASRGRVADTQYF
>TRBV7-2|NA|TRBJ1-1|13|NA
TGTGCCAGCAGCTCGACTCTGAACACTGAAGCTTTCTTT
CASSSTLNTEAFF
>TRBV20-1|TRBD1|TRBJ1-6|15|few
TGCAGTGCTGGGACAGGGGGAACCTATAATTCACCCCTCCACTTT
CSAGTGGTYNSPLHF
>TRBV7-9|NA|TRBJ2-7|11|NA
TGTGCCAGCACAGGGTCCTACGAGCAGTACTTC
CASTGSYEQYF
>TRBV5-1|TRBD2|TRBJ2-1|20|few
TGCGCCAGCAGCAGAGATCTAGCGGGGGGAAGGTCCTACTCCTACAATGAGCAGTTCTTC
CASSRDLAGGRSYSYNEQFF
>TRBV4-1|NA|TRBJ1-5|15|NA
TGCGCCAGCAGCCAAAGGGGGGATAGCAATCAGCCCCAGCATTTT
CASSQRGDSNQPQHF
>TRBV20-1|TRBD1|TRBJ2-5|14|many
TGCAGTGCTCGCAGGGGGAGCAATTGGGAGACCCAGTACTTC
CSARRGSNWETQYF
>TRBV19|TRBD1|TRBJ1-1|12|NA
TGTGCCACCTCCGGACAGGTCTTTGAAGCTTTCTTT
CATSGQVFEAFF
>TRBV5-6|NA|TRBJ1-2|15|NA
TGTGCCAGCAGCTTCGACATGACTTCTACGTATGGCTACACCTTC
CASSFDMTSTYGYTF
>TRBV7-2|TRBD1|TRBJ2-2|15|NA
TGTGCCAGCAGCCCACAGGGGGCGAACACCGGGGAGCTGTTTTTT
CASSPQGANTGELFF
>TRBV9|TRBD2|TRBJ2-3|16|NA
TGTGCCAGCAGTCTTCGGGGCGCGGGGGGCACAGATACGCAGTATTTT
CASSLRGAGGTDTQYF
>TRBV3-1|TRBD1|TRBJ2-1|12|NA
TGTGCCAGCAGCCAAGCAACGGGACAGTTATTCTTC
CASSQATGQLFF
>TRBV12-3/TRBV12-4|TRBD2|TRBJ2-3|15|many
TGTGCCAGCAGTGGGGGGACTAGCGGAACAGATACGCAGTATTTT
CASSGGTSGTDTQYF
>TRBV20-1|TRBD1|TRBJ2-3|14|once
TGCAGTGCTAGATGGGGACAGGGCCGGGATACGCAGTATTTT
CSARWGQGRDTQYF
>TRBV10-1|NA|TRBJ2-3|13|few
TGCGCCAGCAGTGAGTTGGAGACCCGGGCGCAGTATTTT
CASSELETRAQYF
>TRBV2|NA|TRBJ1-5|15|NA
TGTGCCAGCAGGGGGGGGACGGAGAGCAATCAGCCCCAGCATTTT
CASRGGTESNQPQHF
>TRBV7-6|TRBD2|TRBJ2-1|15|NA
TGTGCCAGCAGCTACGGCGGCGGTAGCGGGGGTGAGCAGTTCTTC
CASSYGGGSGGEQFF
>TRBV18|TRBD1|TRBJ1-5|15|few
TGTGCCAGCTCACCTCCCGACAGGGGCAATCAGCCCCAGCATTTT
CASSPPDRGNQPQHF
>TRBV29-1|TRBD1|TRBJ2-3|14|few
TGCAGCGCTAGTTTAGGGGGCGGCACAGATACGCAGTATTTT
CSASLGGGTDTQYF
>TRBV12-3/TRBV12-4|NA|TRBJ1-2|14|few
TGTGCCAGCAGTTTAAGGGCAGTACGCTATGGCTACACCTTC
CASSLRAVRYGYTF
>TRBV12-3/TRBV12-4|NA|TRBJ1-3|15|few
TGTGCCAGCAGTTTAGACTCGAGCTCTGGAAACACCATATATTTT
CASSLDSSSGNTIYF
>TRBV4-2|NA|TRBJ1-1|15|NA
TGTGCCAGCAGCCAGGGGTCGAAGGGGAACACTGAAGCTTTCTTT
CASSQGSKGNTEAFF
>TRBV5-1|TRBD1|TRBJ2-3|16|few
TGCGCCAGCAGCTTGGGACAGGGTACTGACGGTGGTACGCAGTATTTT
CASSLGQGTDGGTQYF
>TRBV10-3|NA|TRBJ2-3|14|few
TGTGCCATCAGCCAGAGAGCTAGCACAGATACGCAGTATTTT
CAISQRASTDTQYF
>TRBV20-1|NA|TRBJ1-2|11|NA
TGCAGTGCTAGGACAGGCTATGGCTACACCTTC
CSARTGYGYTF
>TRBV23-1|NA|TRBJ2-5|19|few
TGCGCCAGCAGTCAACCACGAGGAGGTATCGGCCAAATCCAAGAGACCCAGTACTTC
CASSQPRGGIGQIQETQYF
>TRBV20-1|NA|TRBJ2-3|20|NA
TGCAGTGCCGCCGTTGGAGTCGGTGGGGGGGCCAGAATTGGCACAGATACGCAGTATTTT
CSAAVGVGGGARIGTDTQYF
>TRBV28|TRBD1|TRBJ2-2|16|NA
TGTGCCAGCAAAGAACAGGGGGCCCAGAACACCGGGGAGCTGTTTTTT
CASKEQGAQNTGELFF
>TRBV6-5|NA|TRBJ2-1|15|NA
TGTGCCAGCAGTTCCCAAAAACAGGGACTCTATGAGCAGTTCTTC
CASSSQKQGLYEQFF
>TRBV2|TRBD1|TRBJ2-7|15|few
TGTGCCAGCAGACAAACAGGGGGTGAGGCCTACGAGCAGTACTTC
CASRQTGGEAYEQYF
>TRBV9|TRBD1|TRBJ2-1|16|few
TGTGCCAGCAGCCCGCAGACAGGGGGCGGTTACAATGAGCAGTTCTTC
CASSPQTGGGYNEQFF
>TRBV12-3/TRBV12-4|TRBD1|TRBJ1-2|14|NA
TGTGCCAGCAGTCCCTCAGGGGGTGGGAATGGCTACACCTTC
CASSPSGGGNGYTF